Following are 18 T cell receptor beta chains from one sample sequenced in a study of early T cells in non-severe SARS-CoV-2 infection. One entry per CDR3 protein, called by TCRdb with MiXCR from the 5' RACE reads. The sample shows approximately 71,000 distinct CDR3 sequences, roughly an eighth of them seen only once. Sequencing used whole blood. The receptors were gathered from an adult who was a healthcare worker with PCR-confirmed SARS-CoV-2 infection or an uninfected control (not recorded which).

This clonotype was seen ten or more times. The gene calls are TRBV6-2 or TRBV6-3 and TRBJ2-7; possibly TRBD2 for D (5 bases). Germline CDR1 is MNHEY and CDR2 is SVGEGT. The CDR3 sequence is 12 residues long. V lost 2 bases, J lost 6 bases, and 8 bases lay in between. In DNA, the CDR3 is TGTGCCAGCAGTTACATCCGGGGCGAGCAGTACTTC. It encodes CASSYIRGEQYF.

This clonotype was seen more than once but under ten times. V is TRBV3-1 and J is TRBJ2-1; 9 bases line up with TRBD2. Germline CDR1 is LGHDT and CDR2 is YNNKEL (reference sequence). The CDR3 sequence is 19 residues long. V dropped 4 bases and J dropped 8; count of bases not matched to a gene: 21. CDR3 loop: CASSPSGWASGALGDEQFF. The CDR3 DNA is TGTGCCAGCAGCCCATCCGGGTGGGCTAGCGGGGCCCTGGGCGATGAGCAGTTCTTC.

The chain employs TRBV11-2 and TRBJ2-7, with 11 bases matching TRBD2. This CDR3 spans 13 amino acids. V was pared by 3 bases and J by 6 bases, with 1 base of the junction left unmatched. Germline loops: CDR1 SGHAT, CDR2 FQNNGV. As DNA, the CDR3 is TGTGCCAGCAGCTTGACTAGCGGGACCGAGCAGTACTTC. Residues: CASSLTSGTEQYF.

This clonotype was seen repeatedly, ten times or more. The chain has TRBV14 and TRBJ2-4; TRBD1 might be the D (6 bases). This CDR3 spans 17 amino acids. Trimming left V 0 bases short and J 2 bases short, with 14 bases between. Looked up from germline, CDR1 is SGHDN and CDR2 is FVKESK. CDR3 DNA: TGTGCCAGCAGCCAAGATTGGGCAGGGGTCACCAAAAACATTCAGTACTTC. This gives the protein CASSQDWAGVTKNIQYF.

Many counts were recorded for this clonotype. This chain connects TRBV7-9 to TRBJ1-2; unclear D gene. The CDR3 is 12 residues long. Germline V gene lookup returns CDR1 SEHNR and CDR2 FQNEAQ (reference sequence). V lost 3 bases, J lost 5 bases, and 7 bases lay in between. CDR3 DNA: TGTGCCAGCAGCTTTTCCGATTATGGCTACACCTTC. This translates into CASSFSDYGYTF.

Many counts were recorded for this clonotype. The V gene is TRBV19, the J gene TRBJ2-1; possibly TRBD2 for D (7 bases). This CDR3 comprises 16 residues. Germline V gene sequence: CDR1 LNHDA, CDR2 SQIVND (reference sequence). The germline V and J ends were trimmed by 3 bases and 5 bases, with 17 bases remaining between them. Written as DNA, the CDR3 is TGTGCCAGTAGTATGGGGGGGGCCCCCTTCCACAATGAGCAGTTCTTC. Protein sequence: CASSMGGAPFHNEQFF.

This clonotype appeared many times. A read error may produce the germline difference seen at one junction end. The V call is TRBV7-7, the J call TRBJ1-4; D possibly corresponds to TRBD1 (5 bases). CDR1 and CDR2 from the germline V gene are SSHAT and FNYEAQ (reference sequence). The CDR3 covers 13 residues. CDR3 in DNA: TGTGCTAGCAGCCGGGGGAATAATGAAAAACTGTTTTTT. It yields the protein CASSRGNNEKLFF.

This clonotype was seen ten or more times. The rearrangement links TRBV11-2 to TRBJ1-4, with TRBD1 matching over 9 bases. The CDR3 has 16 amino acids. Germline CDR1 is SGHAT and CDR2 is FQNNGV. V was pared by 1 base and J by 8 bases, with 8 bases of the junction left unmatched. The CDR3 bases are TGTGCCAGCAGCTTAGCGAAGGGACAGGGAAACGAAAAACTGTTTTTT. This gives the protein CASSLAKGQGNEKLFF. Variable domain in full (rest from reference TRBV11-2 and TRBJ1-4): EAGVAQSPRYKIIEKRQSVAFWCNPISGHATLYWYQQILGQGPKLLIQFQNNGVVDDSQLPKDRFSAERLKGVDSTLKIQPAKLEDSAVYLCASSLAKGQGNEKLFFGSGTQLSVL.

This clonotype has only a few counts. The rearrangement links TRBV7-9 to TRBJ2-5, with D perhaps given as TRBD1 or TRBD2 (5 bases each). This CDR3 region has 18 residues. Looked up from germline, CDR1 is SEHNR and CDR2 is FQNEAQ (reference sequence). V shed 2 bases and J shed 1 base, with 20 bases lying between them. CDR3 sequence (DNA): TGTGCCAGCAGCTTAAGCGGTGCCCTCCGGGACGTCCAAGAGACCCAGTACTTC. Translated, it gives CASSLSGALRDVQETQYF.

Only a few counts were recorded for this clonotype. The chain couples TRBV12-3 or TRBV12-4 to TRBJ1-2, with TRBD1 matching over 8 bases. The junction had 3 bases not matched to a gene; V was cut back by 3 bases and J by 3 bases. The CDR3 is 14 amino acids. This CDR3 is CASSFQGADYGYTF. The CDR3 DNA follows: TGTGCCAGCAGTTTCCAGGGGGCTGACTATGGCTACACCTTC.

The chain recombines TRBV9 with TRBJ2-5, with D perhaps given as TRBD1 or TRBD2 (5 bases each). The germline gives CDR1 SGDLS, CDR2 YYNGEE. Trimming removed 4 bases at V and 5 bases at J, with 15 bases between. This CDR3 is 14 amino acids long. The CDR3 spells CASSLRRDGETQYF. CDR3 DNA: TGTGCCAGCAGCCTACGCAGGGACGGGGAGACCCAGTACTTC.

This clonotype was seen many times. V gene TRBV27 combines with J gene TRBJ2-7; D remains ambiguous. CDR3 length: 14 residues. Germline CDR1 reads MNHEY; CDR2 reads SMNVEV (reference sequence). The germline V and J ends were trimmed by 2 bases and 3 bases, with 11 bases remaining between them. The CDR3 is CASSLNGRFYEQYF. CDR3 coding DNA: TGTGCCAGCAGTTTAAACGGACGGTTCTACGAGCAGTACTTC.

This clonotype was picked up one time. The chain has TRBV4-2 and TRBJ1-2; no firm D call. Germline values: CDR1 LGHNA, CDR2 YNFKEQ. CDR3 length: 14 residues. Trimming took off 0 bases at V and 4 bases at J, with 9 bases between the two ends. The CDR3 DNA sequence: TGTGCCAGCAGCCAAGAAACAGACACCTATGGCTACACCTTC. Residues: CASSQETDTYGYTF.

This clonotype was seen ten or more times. V is TRBV7-9 and J is TRBJ2-5; D is ambiguous. This CDR3 is built from 12 residues. Trimming cost V 5 bases and J 4 bases, with 8 bases left between them. Germline V gives CDR1 SEHNR, CDR2 FQNEAQ (reference sequence). This CDR3 is CASSPRPETQYF. The CDR3 coding sequence is TGTGCCAGCAGCCCCCGCCCAGAGACCCAGTACTTC.

This clonotype was found many times. The genes are TRBV10-3 and TRBJ2-3; no definite D call. This CDR3 is 13 amino acids long. The germline gives CDR1 ENHRY, CDR2 SYGVKD. Trimming shortened V by 2 bases and J by 2 bases, and 5 bases separated the two germline ends. CDR3 in DNA: TGTGCCATCAGTGAGGACTCCACAGATACGCAGTATTTT. The encoded protein is CAISEDSTDTQYF.

This clonotype has just a few counts. The chain joins TRBV29-1 to TRBJ2-2; 9 bases are a match to TRBD1. CDR1 is SQVTM, CDR2 ANQGSEA, per germline. This CDR3 region has 14 residues. With 7 bases clipped from V and 0 bases from J, the junction kept 3 bases outside the gene matches. The CDR3 nucleotides are TGCAGCGCAACAGGGGGCTCGAACACCGGGGAGCTGTTTTTT. This sequence encodes CSATGGSNTGELFF.

The sample holds many counts of this clonotype. CDR3 DNA: TGTGCCAGCAGGGAAGGACTAGCGGGGGCCCACTCCTACGAGCAGTACTTC. It encodes CASREGLAGAHSYEQYF. This sequence joins TRBV6-2 or TRBV6-3 and TRBJ2-7; 13 nucleotides line up with TRBD2. The length of the CDR3 is 17 residues. The trim removed 6 bases at V and 0 bases at J, leaving 8 bases unmatched. Germline CDR1 is MNHEY and CDR2 is SVGEGT.

The genes are TRBV3-1 and TRBJ2-3, with D maybe TRBD2 (5 bases). CDR3 size: 14 residues. Per the germline V gene, CDR1 is LGHDT and CDR2 is YNNKEL (reference sequence). Trimming stripped 3 bases from V and 2 bases from J, with 9 bases between. The CDR3 spells CASSQREFTDTQYF. The DNA of the CDR3 is TGTGCCAGCAGCCAGAGGGAATTCACAGATACGCAGTATTTT.